The sequence of this TCR beta chain was determined in a study of T cells after yellow fever vaccination. About the study: With SMART-Seq v4 Ultra Low Input, the fractions containing low cell numbers were prepared. Regarding the study as a whole: Researchers noted that a small share of clonotypes showed up in both CD4 and CD8 compartments. Most clones from primary vaccination resurfaced after the booster (96% CD4, around 89% CD8).

This clonotype has at least ten counts. Antigen specificity is unknown. The 5'RACE template-switching step produced TCR cDNA and added a universal primer site and UMIs. Using its own MiXCR run on the 5' RACE reads, TCRdb lists one record per CDR3 protein. The table records 300,000 or so distinct CDR3 sequences, 6.8% of them present only once. The germline V gene has CDR1 DFQATT and CDR2 SNEGSKA (reference sequence). This CDR3 is built from 16 residues. V lost 4 bases and J lost 0, with 15 bases in between. This sequence joins TRBV20-1 and TRBJ1-4; D unclear. The input for sequencing was PBMCs, taken around 45 days after the first yellow fever vaccination. This receptor was taken from a man younger than 35 who received the YFV17D yellow fever vaccine. CDR3: CSANGFGVATNEKLFF. Here the CDR3 DNA reads TGCAGTGCTAACGGCTTTGGCGTAGCAACTAATGAAAAACTGTTTTTT.